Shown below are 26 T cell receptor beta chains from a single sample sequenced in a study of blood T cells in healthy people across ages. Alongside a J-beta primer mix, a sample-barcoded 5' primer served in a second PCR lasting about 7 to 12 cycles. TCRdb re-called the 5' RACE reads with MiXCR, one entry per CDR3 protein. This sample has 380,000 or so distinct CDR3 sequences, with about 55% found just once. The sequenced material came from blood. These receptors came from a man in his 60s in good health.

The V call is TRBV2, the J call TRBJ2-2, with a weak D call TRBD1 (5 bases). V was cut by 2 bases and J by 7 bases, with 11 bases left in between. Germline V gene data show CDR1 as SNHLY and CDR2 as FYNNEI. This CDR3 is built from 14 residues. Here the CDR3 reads CASSELGLLGELFF. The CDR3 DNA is TGTGCCAGCAGTGAATTGGGGCTCCTCGGGGAGCTGTTTTTT. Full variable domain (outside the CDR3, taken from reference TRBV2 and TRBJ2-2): EPEVTQTPSHQVTQMGQEVILRCVPISNHLYFYWYRQILGQKVEFLVSFYNNEISEKSEIFDDQFSVERPDGSNFTLKIRSTKLEDSAMYFCASSELGLLGELFFGEGSRLTVL.

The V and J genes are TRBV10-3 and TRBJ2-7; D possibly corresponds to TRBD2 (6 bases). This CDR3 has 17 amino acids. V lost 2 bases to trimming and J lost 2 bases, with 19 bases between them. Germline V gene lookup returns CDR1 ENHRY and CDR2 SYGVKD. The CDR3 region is CAISEAVEGILPYEQYF. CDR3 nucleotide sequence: TGTGCCATCAGTGAGGCGGTGGAGGGTATACTCCCCTACGAGCAGTACTTC.

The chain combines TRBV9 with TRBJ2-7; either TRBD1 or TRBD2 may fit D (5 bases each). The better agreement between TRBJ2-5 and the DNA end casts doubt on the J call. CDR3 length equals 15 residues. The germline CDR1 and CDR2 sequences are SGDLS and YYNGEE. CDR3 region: CASSASGTKGETQYF. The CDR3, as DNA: TGTGCCAGCAGCGCGTCCGGGACCAAGGGAGAGACCCAGTACTTC.

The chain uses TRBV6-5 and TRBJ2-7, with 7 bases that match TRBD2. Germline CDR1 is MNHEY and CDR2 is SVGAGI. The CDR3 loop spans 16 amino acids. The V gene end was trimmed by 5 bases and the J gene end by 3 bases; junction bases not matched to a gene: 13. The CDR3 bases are TGTGCCAGCAGTCTTACCCCCCGGGGAGGGAGCTACGAGCAGTACTTC. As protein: CASSLTPRGGSYEQYF.

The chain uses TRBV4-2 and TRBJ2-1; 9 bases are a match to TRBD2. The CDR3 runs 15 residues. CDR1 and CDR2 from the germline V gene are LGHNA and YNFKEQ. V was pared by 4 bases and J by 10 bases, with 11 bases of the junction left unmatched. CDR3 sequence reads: CASSRATSGDYEQFF. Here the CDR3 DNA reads TGTGCCAGCAGCCGCGCGACTAGCGGAGACTACGAGCAGTTCTTC.

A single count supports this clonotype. The CDR3 DNA reads TGCGCCAGCAGCTCCCGACAGGGCGAAATCTATGGCTACACCTTC. The encoded protein is CASSSRQGEIYGYTF. The chain joins TRBV5-1 to TRBJ1-2; TRBD1 aligns across 7 bases. CDR1 SGHRS and CDR2 YFSETQ come from the germline V gene. The CDR3 length is 15 residues. The J segment lost 4 bases and the V segment lost 3 bases, leaving 9 bases of the junction unmatched.

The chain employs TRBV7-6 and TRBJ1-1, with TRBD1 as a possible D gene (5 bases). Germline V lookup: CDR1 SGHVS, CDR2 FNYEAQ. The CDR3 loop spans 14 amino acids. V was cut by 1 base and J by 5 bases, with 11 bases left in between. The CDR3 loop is CASSLVSGPTEAFF. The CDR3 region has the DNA TGTGCCAGCAGCTTAGTGTCAGGGCCTACTGAAGCTTTCTTT.

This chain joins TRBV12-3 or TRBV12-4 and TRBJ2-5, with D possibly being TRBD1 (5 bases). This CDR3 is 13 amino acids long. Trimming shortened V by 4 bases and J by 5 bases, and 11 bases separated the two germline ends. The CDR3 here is CASSSPTAETQYF. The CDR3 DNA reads TGTGCCAGCAGTTCTCCGACAGCGGAGACCCAGTACTTC.

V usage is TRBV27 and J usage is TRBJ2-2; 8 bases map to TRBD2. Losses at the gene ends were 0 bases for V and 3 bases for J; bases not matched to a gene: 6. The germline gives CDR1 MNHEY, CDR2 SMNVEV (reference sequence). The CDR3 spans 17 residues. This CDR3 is CASSLSITGGDTGELFF. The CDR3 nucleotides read TGTGCCAGCAGTTTATCGATAACGGGGGGGGACACCGGGGAGCTGTTTTTT.

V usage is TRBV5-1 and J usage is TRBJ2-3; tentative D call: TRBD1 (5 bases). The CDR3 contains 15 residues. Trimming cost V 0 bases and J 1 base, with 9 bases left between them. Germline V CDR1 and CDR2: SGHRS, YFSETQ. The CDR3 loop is CASSLGRRGTDTQYF. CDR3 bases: TGCGCCAGCAGCTTGGGACGCAGGGGCACAGATACGCAGTATTTT.

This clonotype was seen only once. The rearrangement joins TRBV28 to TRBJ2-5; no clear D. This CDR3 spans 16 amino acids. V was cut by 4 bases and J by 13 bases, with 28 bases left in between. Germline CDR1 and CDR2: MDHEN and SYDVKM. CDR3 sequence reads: CASSSPGSSRWGPRYF. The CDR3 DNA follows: TGTGCCAGCAGTTCCCCGGGCTCCTCACGATGGGGTCCGCGGTACTTC.

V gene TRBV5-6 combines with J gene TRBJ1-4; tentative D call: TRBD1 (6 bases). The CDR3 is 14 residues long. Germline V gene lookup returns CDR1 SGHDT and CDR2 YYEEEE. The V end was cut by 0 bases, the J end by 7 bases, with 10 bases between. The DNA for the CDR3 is TGTGCCAGCAGCTTGGTAACAGGGAGTGAAAAACTGTTTTTT. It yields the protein CASSLVTGSEKLFF.

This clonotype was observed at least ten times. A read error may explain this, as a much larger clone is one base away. The CDR3 DNA is TGCAGCGTTGAGAGAGTGGACAGGGGGCACTACGAGCAGTACTTC. Protein sequence: CSVERVDRGHYEQYF. The rearrangement uses TRBV29-1 and TRBJ2-7; 11 bases map to TRBD1. V dropped 3 bases and J dropped 3; count of bases not matched to a gene: 7. CDR3 length: 15 residues. CDR1 and CDR2 from the germline V gene are SQVTM and ANQGSEA.

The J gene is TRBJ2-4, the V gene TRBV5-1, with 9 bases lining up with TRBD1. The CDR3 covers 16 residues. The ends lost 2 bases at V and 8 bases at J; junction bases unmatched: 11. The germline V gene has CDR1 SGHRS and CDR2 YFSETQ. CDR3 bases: TGCGCCAGCAGCTTAATGGCGACAGGGGGGTTGGACATTCAGTACTTC. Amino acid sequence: CASSLMATGGLDIQYF. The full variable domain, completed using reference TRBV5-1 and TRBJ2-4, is KAGVTQTPRYLIKTRGQQVTLSCSPISGHRSVSWYQQTPGQGLQFLFEYFSETQRNKGNFPGRFSGRQFSNSRSEMNVSTLELGDSALYLCASSLMATGGLDIQYFGAGTRLSVL.

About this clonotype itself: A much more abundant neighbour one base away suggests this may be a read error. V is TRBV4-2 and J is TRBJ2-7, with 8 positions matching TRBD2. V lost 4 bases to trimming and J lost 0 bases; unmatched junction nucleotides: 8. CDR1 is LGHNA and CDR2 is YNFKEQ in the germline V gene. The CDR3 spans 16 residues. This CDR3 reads CASSPGLGGLSYEQYF. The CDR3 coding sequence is TGTGCCAGCAGCCCGGGACTAGGGGGACTCTCCTACGAGCAGTACTTC.

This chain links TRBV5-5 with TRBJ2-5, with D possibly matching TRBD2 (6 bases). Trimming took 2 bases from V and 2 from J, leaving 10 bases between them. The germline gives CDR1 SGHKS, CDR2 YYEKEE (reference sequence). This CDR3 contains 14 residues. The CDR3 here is CASSFLAKQETQYF. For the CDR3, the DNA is TGTGCCAGCAGCTTCCTAGCGAAACAAGAGACCCAGTACTTC.

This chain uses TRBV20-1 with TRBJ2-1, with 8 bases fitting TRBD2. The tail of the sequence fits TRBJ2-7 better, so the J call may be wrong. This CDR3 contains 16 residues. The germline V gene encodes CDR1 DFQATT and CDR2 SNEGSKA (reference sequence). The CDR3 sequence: CSARQAGAKIYNEQYF. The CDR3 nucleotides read TGCAGTGCCAGACAAGCGGGGGCCAAGATCTACAATGAGCAGTACTTC.

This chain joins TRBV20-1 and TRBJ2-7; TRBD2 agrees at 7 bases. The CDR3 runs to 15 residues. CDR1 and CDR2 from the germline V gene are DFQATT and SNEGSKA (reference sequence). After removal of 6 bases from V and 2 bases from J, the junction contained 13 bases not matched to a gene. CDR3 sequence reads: CSAKQPGRLTYEQYF. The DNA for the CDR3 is TGCAGTGCGAAACAACCCGGGAGGTTAACCTACGAGCAGTACTTC.

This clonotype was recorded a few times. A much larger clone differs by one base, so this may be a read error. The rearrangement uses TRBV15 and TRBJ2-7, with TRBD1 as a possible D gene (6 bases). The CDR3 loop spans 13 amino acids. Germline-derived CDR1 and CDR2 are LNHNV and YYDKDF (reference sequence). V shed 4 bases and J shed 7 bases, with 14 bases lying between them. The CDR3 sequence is CATSKAGEHEQYF. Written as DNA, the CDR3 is TGTGCCACCAGCAAGGCAGGGGAGCATGAGCAGTACTTC.

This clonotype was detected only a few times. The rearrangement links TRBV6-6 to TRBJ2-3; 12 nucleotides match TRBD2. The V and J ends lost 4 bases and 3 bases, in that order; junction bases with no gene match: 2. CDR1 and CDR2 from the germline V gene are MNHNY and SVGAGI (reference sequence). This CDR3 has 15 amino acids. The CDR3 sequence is CASSLTSGRTDTQYF. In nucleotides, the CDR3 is TGTGCCAGCAGTTTGACTAGCGGGAGAACAGATACGCAGTATTTT.

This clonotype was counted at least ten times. This CDR3 reads CASREMPGTQYF. The CDR3 nucleotides read TGTGCCAGCCGCGAAATGCCGGGTACGCAGTATTTT. The V and J genes are TRBV6-2 or TRBV6-3 and TRBJ2-3; D remains unclear. This CDR3 contains 12 residues. CDR1 and CDR2 (germline): MNHEY, SVGEGT. With 8 bases removed from V and 8 bases from J, the gap between germline ends came to 14 bases.

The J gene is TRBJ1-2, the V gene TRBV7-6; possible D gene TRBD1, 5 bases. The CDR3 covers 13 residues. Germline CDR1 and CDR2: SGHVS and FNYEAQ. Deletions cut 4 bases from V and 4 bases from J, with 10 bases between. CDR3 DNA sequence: TGTGCCAGCAGCTCCCCAGGGTTCTATGGCTACACCTTC. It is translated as CASSSPGFYGYTF.

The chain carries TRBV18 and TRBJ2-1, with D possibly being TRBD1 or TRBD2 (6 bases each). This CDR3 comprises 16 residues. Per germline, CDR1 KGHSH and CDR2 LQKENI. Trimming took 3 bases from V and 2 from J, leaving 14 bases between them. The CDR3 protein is CASSPGDRGAYNEQFF. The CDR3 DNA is TGTGCCAGCTCACCGGGTGATAGGGGGGCCTACAATGAGCAGTTCTTC.

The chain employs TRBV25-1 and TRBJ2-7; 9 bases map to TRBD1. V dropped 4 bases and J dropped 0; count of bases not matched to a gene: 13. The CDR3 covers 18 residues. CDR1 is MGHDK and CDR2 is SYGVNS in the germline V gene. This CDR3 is CASSVRDREAPSSYEQYF. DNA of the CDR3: TGTGCCAGCAGTGTCCGGGACAGGGAGGCCCCCAGCTCCTACGAGCAGTACTTC.

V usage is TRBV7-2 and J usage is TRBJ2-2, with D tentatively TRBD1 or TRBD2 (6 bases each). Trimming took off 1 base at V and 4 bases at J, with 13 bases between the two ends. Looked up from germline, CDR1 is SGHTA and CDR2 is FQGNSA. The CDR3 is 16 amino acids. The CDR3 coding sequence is TGTGCCAGCAGCTTAGGTGGGGGGCCATCCACCGGGGAGCTGTTTTTT. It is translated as CASSLGGGPSTGELFF.

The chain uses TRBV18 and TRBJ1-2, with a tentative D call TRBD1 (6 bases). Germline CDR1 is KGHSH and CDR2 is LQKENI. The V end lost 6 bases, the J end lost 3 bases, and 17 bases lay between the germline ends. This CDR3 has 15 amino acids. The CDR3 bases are TGTGCCAGCTCCCGCAACAGGGATTCGGACTATGGCTACACCTTC. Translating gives CASSRNRDSDYGYTF.